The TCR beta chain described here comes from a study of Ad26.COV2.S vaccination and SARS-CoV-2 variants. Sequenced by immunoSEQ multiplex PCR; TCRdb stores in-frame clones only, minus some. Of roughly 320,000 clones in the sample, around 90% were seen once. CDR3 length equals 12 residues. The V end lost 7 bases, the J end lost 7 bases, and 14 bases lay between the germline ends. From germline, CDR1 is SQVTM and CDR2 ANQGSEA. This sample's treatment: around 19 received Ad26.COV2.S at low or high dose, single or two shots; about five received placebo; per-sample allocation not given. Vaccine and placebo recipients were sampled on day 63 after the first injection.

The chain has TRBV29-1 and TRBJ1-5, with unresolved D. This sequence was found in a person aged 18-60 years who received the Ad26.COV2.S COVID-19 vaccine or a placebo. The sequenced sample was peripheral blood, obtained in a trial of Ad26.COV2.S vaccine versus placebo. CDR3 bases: TGCAGCGCTCGGACGCCGGGGCAGCCCCAGCATTTT. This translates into CSARTPGQPQHF.